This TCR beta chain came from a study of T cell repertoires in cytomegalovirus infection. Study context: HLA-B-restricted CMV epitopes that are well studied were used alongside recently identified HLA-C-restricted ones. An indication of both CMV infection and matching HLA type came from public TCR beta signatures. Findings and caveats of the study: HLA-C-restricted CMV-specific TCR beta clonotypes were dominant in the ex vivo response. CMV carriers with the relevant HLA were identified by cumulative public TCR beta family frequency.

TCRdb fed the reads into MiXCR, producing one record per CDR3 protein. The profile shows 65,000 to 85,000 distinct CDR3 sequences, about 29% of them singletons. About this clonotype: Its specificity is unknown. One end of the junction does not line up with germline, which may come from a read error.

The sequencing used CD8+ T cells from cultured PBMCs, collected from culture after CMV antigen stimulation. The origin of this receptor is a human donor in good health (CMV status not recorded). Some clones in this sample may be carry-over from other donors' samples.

DNA for the CDR3: TGTGCCAGCAGTTTTTACGGGGGAGCGGACACTAAAGCTTTCTTT. Encoded protein: CASSFYGGADTKAFF. The V call is TRBV12-3 or TRBV12-4, the J call TRBJ1-1; tentatively, D is TRBD1 (5 bases). The CDR3 length is 15 residues.